This T cell receptor (beta chain) was retrieved from a study of cytomegalovirus exposure and HLA in healthy donors. Whole-study context: Genetic ancestry analysis placed approximately 80% of the 300 to 400 donors that were genotyped in the Caucasian-associated cluster. Study-level points and caveats: Previously analyzed data showed that most TCR beta V segments were productive at a frequency of about 90% or about 30%. For most TCR sequences rarity was the rule, although some public TCRs occurred in many donors. Most CMV-associated TCR beta chains appeared HLA-restricted in a later analysis.

Regarding this clone: Its antigen remains unknown.

This CDR3 has 15 amino acids. Deletions cut 3 bases from V and 4 bases from J, with 12 bases between. Germline CDR1 reads MDHEN; CDR2 reads SYDVKM. PCR was performed using 60 Vbeta and 13 Jbeta primers. Method: immunoSEQ multiplex PCR; TCRdb's copy keeps in-frame clones and lacks some. The data include roughly 34,000 clones; the top ten clones carry around 3.6%. Sequencing was done on a sample of PBMCs. The sequence was collected from a man in his forties in good health and CMV-seronegative. The rearrangement links TRBV28 to TRBJ2-2, with a weak D call TRBD2 (6 bases). The CDR3 loop reads CASSLGGRSTGELFF. In nucleotides, the CDR3 is TGTGCCAGCAGTTTGGGGGGTCGGAGCACCGGGGAGCTGTTTTTT.